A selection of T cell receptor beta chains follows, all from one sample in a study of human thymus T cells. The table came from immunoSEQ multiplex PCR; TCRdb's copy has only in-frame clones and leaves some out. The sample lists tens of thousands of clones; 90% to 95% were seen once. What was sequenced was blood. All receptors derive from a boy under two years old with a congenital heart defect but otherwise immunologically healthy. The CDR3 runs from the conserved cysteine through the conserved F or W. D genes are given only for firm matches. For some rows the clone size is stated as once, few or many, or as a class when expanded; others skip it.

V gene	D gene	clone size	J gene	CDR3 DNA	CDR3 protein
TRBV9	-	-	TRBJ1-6	TGTGCCAGCAGCGTAGATGGGAACTATAATTCACCCCTCCACTTT	CASSVDGNYNSPLHF
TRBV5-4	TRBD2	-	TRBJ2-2	TGTGCCAGCAGCTTGGAAGCGGGGATCACCGGGGAGCTGTTTTTT	CASSLEAGITGELFF
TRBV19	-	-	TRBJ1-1	TGTGCCAGTAGTATAGGACGGCAGAACACTGAAGCTTTCTTT	CASSIGRQNTEAFF
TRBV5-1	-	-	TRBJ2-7	TGCGCCAGCAGCCCGGACATTTTAACCTACGAGCAGTACTTC	CASSPDILTYEQYF
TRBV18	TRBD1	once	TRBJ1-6	TGTGCCAGCTCCCCAGGGGGCAAGGATTCACCCCTCCACTTT	CASSPGGKDSPLHF
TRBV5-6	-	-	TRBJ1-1	TGTGCCAGCAGCTGGGGCACTGAAGCTTTCTTT	CASSWGTEAFF
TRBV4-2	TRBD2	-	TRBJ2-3	TGTGCCAGCAGCCAAGTCGAGACTAGCGGGGATAGCACAGATACGCAGTATTTT	CASSQVETSGDSTDTQYF
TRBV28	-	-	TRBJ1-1	TGTGCCAGCAGTTTATGGGTGAACACTGAAGCTTTCTTT	CASSLWVNTEAFF
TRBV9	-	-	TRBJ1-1	TGTGCCAGCAGCCCGCGGGACCCCCCCAGCCGGAACACTGAAGCTTTCTTT	CASSPRDPPSRNTEAFF
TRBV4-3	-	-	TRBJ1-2	TGCGCCAGCAGCCAAGACCCGGGTCCCCGCTATGGCTACACCTTC	CASSQDPGPRYGYTF
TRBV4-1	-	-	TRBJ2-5	TGCGCCAGCAGCAACCTGGGTGCGTGGGAACAAGAGACCCAGTACTTC	CASSNLGAWEQETQYF
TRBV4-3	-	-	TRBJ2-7	TGCGCCAGCAGCCACGCCCGCGGAGATCTGGGCGAGGTCTACGAGCAGTACTTC	CASSHARGDLGEVYEQYF
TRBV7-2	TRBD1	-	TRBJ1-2	TGTGCCAGCAGCTTAGGGACAGGGTTCGGGGGCTACACCTTC	CASSLGTGFGGYTF
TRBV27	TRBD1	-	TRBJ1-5	TGTGCCAGCAGACAGGGGGCGAGCAATCAGCCCCAGCATTTT	CASRQGASNQPQHF
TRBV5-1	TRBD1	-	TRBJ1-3	TGCGCCAGCAGCTGGGACAGCTCTGGAAACACCATATATTTT	CASSWDSSGNTIYF
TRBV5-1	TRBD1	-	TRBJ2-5	TGCGCCAGCAGCTTCGGACAGGGGGAGACCCAGTACTTC	CASSFGQGETQYF
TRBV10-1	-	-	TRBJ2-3	TGCGCCAGCAGTGACCCCGGTAGGGGGGCCGAAGATACGCAGTATTTT	CASSDPGRGAEDTQYF
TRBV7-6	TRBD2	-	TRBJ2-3	TGTGCCAGCAGCTTACTAGCGGGGGGGCCAGATACGCAGTATTTT	CASSLLAGGPDTQYF
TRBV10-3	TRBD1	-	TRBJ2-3	TGTGCCATCATGGGGACAGGGAGGACAGATACGCAGTATTTT	CAIMGTGRTDTQYF
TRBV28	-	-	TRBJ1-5	TGTGCCAGCAGTGAGGGGCCAGGGTCTTGGCAGCCCCAGCATTTT	CASSEGPGSWQPQHF
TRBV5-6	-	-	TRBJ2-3	TGTGCCAGCAGCTTGACTAGCAGCACAGATACGCAGTATTTT	CASSLTSSTDTQYF
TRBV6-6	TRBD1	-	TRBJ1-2	TGTGCCAGCAGTTTAACCGGGACAGGGGACGGCTACACCTTC	CASSLTGTGDGYTF
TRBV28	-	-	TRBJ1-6	TGTGCCAGCAGTTTCCAGGCACCAATTAATTCACCCCTCCACTTT	CASSFQAPINSPLHF
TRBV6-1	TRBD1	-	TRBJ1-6	TGTGCCAGCAGAGGACAGGGGAATAATTCACCCCTCCACTTT	CASRGQGNNSPLHF
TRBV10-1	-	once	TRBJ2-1	TGCGCCAGCAGTGAGGTCAGGGGCTACAATGAGCAGTTCTTC	CASSEVRGYNEQFF
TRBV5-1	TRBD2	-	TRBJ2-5	TGCGCCAGCAGCTTGGGAGCTAGCGGGCGCCTAGGGACCCAGTACTTC	CASSLGASGRLGTQYF
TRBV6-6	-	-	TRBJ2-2	TGTGCCAGCAGTTACTCTACCGGGGAGCTGTTTTTT	CASSYSTGELFF
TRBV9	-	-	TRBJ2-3	TGTGCCAGCAGCGTAGAAAATACGCAGTATTTT	CASSVENTQYF
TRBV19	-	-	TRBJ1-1	TGTGCCAGTAGTTTAGGGGTCAGGGGAGCTTTCTTT	CASSLGVRGAFF
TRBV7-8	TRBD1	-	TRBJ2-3	TGTGCCAGCAGCTTTACAGGGGGAGATACGCAGTATTTT	CASSFTGGDTQYF
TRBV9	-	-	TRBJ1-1	-	CASSVARGAPFF
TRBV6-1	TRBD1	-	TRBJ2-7	TGTGCCAGCAGTGAACCTGAAACAGGGGACGAGCAGTACTTC	CASSEPETGDEQYF
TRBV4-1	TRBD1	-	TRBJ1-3	TGCGCCAGCAGCCAAGACAGGGGGTTTGGAAACACCATATATTTT	CASSQDRGFGNTIYF
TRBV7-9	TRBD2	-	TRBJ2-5	TGTGCCAGCAGCTTTTTTAGCGGGGGAGAGACCCAGTACTTC	CASSFFSGGETQYF
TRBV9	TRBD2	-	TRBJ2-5	TGTGCCAGCAGCGTAGAGGGAGGGGTAGGGGAGACCCAGTACTTC	CASSVEGGVGETQYF
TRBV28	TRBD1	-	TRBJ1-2	TGTGCCAGCAGTTTGGACAGGGGTGGCTACACCTTC	CASSLDRGGYTF
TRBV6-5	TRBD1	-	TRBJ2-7	TGTGCCAGCAGCCGGGGACAGTCCTACGAGCAGTACTTC	CASSRGQSYEQYF
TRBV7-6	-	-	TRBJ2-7	TGTGCCAGCAGCCCGAGTCCCACTAGGGCCGAGCAGTACTTC	CASSPSPTRAEQYF
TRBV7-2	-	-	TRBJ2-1	TGTGCCAGCAGATCCAGGGCTACCTCCTACAATGAGCAGTTCTTC	CASRSRATSYNEQFF
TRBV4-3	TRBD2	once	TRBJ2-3	TGCGCCAGCAGCCAACTAGCGGGGGGGCCCGATACGCAGTATTTT	CASSQLAGGPDTQYF
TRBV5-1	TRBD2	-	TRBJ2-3	TGCGCCAGCAGTATTGGGGCGGGGGGGCCTTTGGATACGCAGTATTTT	CASSIGAGGPLDTQYF
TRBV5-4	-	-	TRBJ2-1	TGTGCCAGCAGTATAGCGTTGAGCTCCTACAATGAGCAGTTCTTC	CASSIALSSYNEQFF
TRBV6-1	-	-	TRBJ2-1	TGTGCCAGCAGTGTTGCGGGGATGGGTTACAATGAGCAGTTCTTC	CASSVAGMGYNEQFF
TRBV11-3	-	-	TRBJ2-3	TGTGCCAGCAGCTTAGGTCGCGGGTCCAGCACAGATACGCAGTATTTT	CASSLGRGSSTDTQYF
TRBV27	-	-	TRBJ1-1	TGTGCCAGCAGTTTATTGGGGAACACTGAAGCTTTCTTT	CASSLLGNTEAFF
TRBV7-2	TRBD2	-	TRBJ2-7	TGTGCCAGCAGCTTAGTCAGCGGGGGGACCTACGAGCAGTACTTC	CASSLVSGGTYEQYF